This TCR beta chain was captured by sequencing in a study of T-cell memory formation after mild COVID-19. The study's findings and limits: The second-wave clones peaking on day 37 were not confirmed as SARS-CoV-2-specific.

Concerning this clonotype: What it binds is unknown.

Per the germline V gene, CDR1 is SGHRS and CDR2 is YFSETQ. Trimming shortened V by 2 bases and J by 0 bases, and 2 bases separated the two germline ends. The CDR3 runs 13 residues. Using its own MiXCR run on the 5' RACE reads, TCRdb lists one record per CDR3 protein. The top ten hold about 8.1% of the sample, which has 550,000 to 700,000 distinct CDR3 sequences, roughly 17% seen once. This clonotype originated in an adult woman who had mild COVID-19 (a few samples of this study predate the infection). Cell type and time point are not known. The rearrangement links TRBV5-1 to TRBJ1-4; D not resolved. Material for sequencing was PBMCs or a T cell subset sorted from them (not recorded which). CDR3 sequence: CASSFSTNEKLFF. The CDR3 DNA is TGCGCCAGCAGCTTCTCAACTAATGAAAAACTGTTTTTT.